Sequencing of this TCR beta chain was carried out in a study of vaccination and CD4 T cells after COVID-19. Whole-study context: Samples after vaccination came a median 72 days past dose two, ranging 14 to 241. Stimulation of cells relied on overlapping spike peptides derived from SARS-CoV-2, HCoV-NL63, HCoV-OC43 and HCoV-229E.

Specified treatment: approximately nine-day PBMC culture with coronavirus spike peptide pools or control peptides (ViraFEST assay). The CDR3 loop spans 14 amino acids. The germline V gene has CDR1 MNHNS and CDR2 SASEGT. V was pared by 8 bases and J by 0 bases, with 12 bases between. A remark on this clonotype: Its antigen is unknown.

Oncomine TCR Beta short-read sequencing was applied to DNA from cultured CD4+ T cells. Via MiXCR, TCRdb re-called the PCR reads, giving one row per CDR3 protein. The repertoire holds roughly 20,000 distinct CDR3 sequences, with around 55% as singletons. The TCR comes from a human donor who had recovered from COVID-19. The sequenced material came from CD4+ T cells from blood, cultured in vitro. The chain uses TRBV6-1 and TRBJ2-3; D remains ambiguous. The CDR3 protein is CASSPAASTDTQYF. CDR3 in DNA: TGTGCCAGCTCCCCGGCAGCTAGCACAGATACGCAGTATTTT.